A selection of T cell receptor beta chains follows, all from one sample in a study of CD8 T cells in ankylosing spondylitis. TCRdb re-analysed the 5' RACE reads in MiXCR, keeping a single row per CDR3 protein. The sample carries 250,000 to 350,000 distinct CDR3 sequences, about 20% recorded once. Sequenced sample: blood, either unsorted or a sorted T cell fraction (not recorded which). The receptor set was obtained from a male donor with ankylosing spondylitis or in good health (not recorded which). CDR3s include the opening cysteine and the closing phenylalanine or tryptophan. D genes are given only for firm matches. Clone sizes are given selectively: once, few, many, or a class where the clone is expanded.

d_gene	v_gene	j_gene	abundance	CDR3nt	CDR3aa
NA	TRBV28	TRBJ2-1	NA	TGTGCCAGCCTGGACAGTAATTACCGCGATGAGCAGTTCTTC	CASLDSNYRDEQFF
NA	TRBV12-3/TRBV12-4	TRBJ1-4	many	TGTGCCAGCAGTTTTTCGGATGAAAAACTGTTTTTT	CASSFSDEKLFF
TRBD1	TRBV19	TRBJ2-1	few	TGTGCCAGTAGAGACAGGGGTTCCAATGAGCAGTTCTTC	CASRDRGSNEQFF
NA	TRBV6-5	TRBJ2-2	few	TGTGCCAGCAGTTACGGGCGGGGCGGGAACACCGGGGAGCTGTTTTTT	CASSYGRGGNTGELFF
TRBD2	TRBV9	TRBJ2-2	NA	TGTGCCAGCTCCCCGGGGGGGCCCCTTATCGGGGAGCTGTTTTTT	CASSPGGPLIGELFF
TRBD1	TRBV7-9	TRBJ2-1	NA	TGTGCCAGCACCTTCTTGGGACAGGGTATGGATGAGCAGTTCTTC	CASTFLGQGMDEQFF
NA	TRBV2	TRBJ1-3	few	TGTGCCAGCAGATTGGACAGCTCTGGAAACACCATATATTTT	CASRLDSSGNTIYF
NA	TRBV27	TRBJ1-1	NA	TGTGCCAGCAGTTTTCGTACCCGGACAAACACTGAAGCTTTCTTT	CASSFRTRTNTEAFF
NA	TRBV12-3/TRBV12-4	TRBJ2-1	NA	TGTGCCAGCAGTTTGACGGGAGCAGAGAATGAGCAGTTCTTC	CASSLTGAENEQFF
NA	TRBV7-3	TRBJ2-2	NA	TGTGCCAGCAGCTTAGGGCTTTCCCCCGGGGAGCTGTTTTTT	CASSLGLSPGELFF
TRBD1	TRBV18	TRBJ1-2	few	TGTGCCAGCTCTCATAAGACAGGGACAGGGGGCTACACCTTC	CASSHKTGTGGYTF
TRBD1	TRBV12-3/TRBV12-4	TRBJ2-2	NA	TGTGCCAGCAGTTCCCCAGGGGGCTTGAACACCGGGGAGCTGTTTTTT	CASSSPGGLNTGELFF
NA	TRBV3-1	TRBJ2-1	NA	TGTGCCAGCAGCCAAGTACGGGGCATCAATGAGCAGTTCTTC	CASSQVRGINEQFF
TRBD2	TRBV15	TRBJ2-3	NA	TGTGCCACCAGCACCAGAATCGGACTAGCCGATTCCTGGGGGCAGTATTTT	CATSTRIGLADSWGQYF
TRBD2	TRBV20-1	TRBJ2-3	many	TGCAGTGCTAGAGATCCGGCGGGAGTCAGAGATACGCAGTATTTT	CSARDPAGVRDTQYF
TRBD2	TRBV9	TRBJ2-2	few	TGTGCCAGCAGCGGAACTAGCGGGAGAACCGGGGAGCTGTTTTTT	CASSGTSGRTGELFF
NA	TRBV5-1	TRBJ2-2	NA	TGCGCCAGCAGCTTAGGGTCCGGAACCGGGGAGCTGTTTTTT	CASSLGSGTGELFF
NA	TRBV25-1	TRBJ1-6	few	TGTGCCAGCAGCGGGGAGGGGGGGTCAAATTCACCCCTCCACTTT	CASSGEGGSNSPLHF
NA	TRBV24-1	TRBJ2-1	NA	TGTGCCACCAGTGATTCTCCTGGGACAGCGGAGGGTTGGGATGAGCAGTTCTTC	CATSDSPGTAEGWDEQFF
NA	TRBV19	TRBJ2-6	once	TGTGCCAGTAGTATCGACAGGTTGATCTCTGGGGCCAACGTCCTGACTTTC	CASSIDRLISGANVLTF
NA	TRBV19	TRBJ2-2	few	TGTGCCACCATAGGTCGAAGGGGCGGTTCGAACACCGGGGAGCTGTTTTTT	CATIGRRGGSNTGELFF
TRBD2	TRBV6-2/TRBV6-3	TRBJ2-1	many	TGTGCCAGCAGTTACTCCAGGACTAGCGGAGCGGAGTTCTTC	CASSYSRTSGAEFF